The rows below give T cell receptor beta chains drawn from one sample of a study of T cell responses to AZD1222 COVID-19 vaccine. TCRdb's table, derived via immunoSEQ multiplex PCR, lists solely in-frame clones and lacks some. The sample includes 110,000 to 150,000 clones, over 75% of them seen just once. Sequences were derived from peripheral blood, sampled on day 0 of AZD1222 vaccination. The receptor source for this set is an adult in good health. Both conserved end residues are part of each CDR3. D genes are given only for firm matches.

D: .
J: TRBJ1-6
V: TRBV6-5
CDR3: CASSYSGQGGSPLHF
DNA: TGTGCCAGCAGTTACTCGGGGCAGGGAGGTTCACCCCTCCACTTT

D: .
J: TRBJ1-3
V: TRBV5-4
CDR3: CASSSPLGPGSSGNTIYF
DNA: TGTGCCAGCAGCTCCCCCTTGGGACCGGGCTCTTCTGGAAACACCATATATTTT

D: TRBD1
J: TRBJ2-4
V: TRBV4-2
CDR3: CASSRDRELAKNIQYF
DNA: TGTGCCAGCAGCCGAGACAGGGAGTTAGCCAAAAACATTCAGTACTTC

D: TRBD1
J: TRBJ2-7
V: TRBV10-2
CDR3: CASWRQGAYEQYF
DNA: TGCGCCAGCTGGCGACAGGGGGCCTACGAGCAGTACTTC

D: .
J: TRBJ2-3
V: TRBV3-1/TRBV3-2
CDR3: CASSQDTDTQYF
DNA: TGTGCCAGCAGCCAAGATACAGATACGCAGTATTTT

D: TRBD1
J: TRBJ1-3
V: TRBV3-1/TRBV3-2
CDR3: CASTGRGRGEFDGNTIYF
DNA: TGTGCCAGCACTGGGAGGGGGCGCGGGGAATTTGATGGAAACACCATATATTTT

D: .
J: TRBJ2-6
V: TRBV19
CDR3: CASSIGAVSGANVLTF
DNA: TGTGCCAGTAGTATAGGAGCAGTCTCCGGGGCCAACGTCCTGACTTTC

D: .
J: TRBJ2-7
V: TRBV5-1
CDR3: CASSFQGSSSYEQYF
DNA: TGCGCCAGCAGCTTCCAGGGATCGAGCTCCTACGAGCAGTACTTC

D: .
J: TRBJ2-3
V: TRBV7-8
CDR3: CASSLGPDTQYF
DNA: TGTGCCAGCAGCTTAGGTCCAGATACGCAGTATTTT

D: TRBD1
J: TRBJ1-2
V: TRBV27
CDR3: CASSSNAGTGRRGYTF
DNA: TGTGCCAGCAGTTCTAACGCCGGGACAGGGAGGCGCGGCTACACCTTC